A single sample is the source of the 18 T cell receptor beta chains below, sequenced in a study of early T cells in non-severe SARS-CoV-2 infection. TCRdb passed the 5' RACE reads through MiXCR, listing each CDR3 protein once. Of about 80,000 distinct CDR3 sequences detected, 9% to 14% appear once; the ten largest clones hold less than 3%. Sequencing was carried out using whole blood. These receptors originate from an adult who was a healthcare worker with PCR-confirmed SARS-CoV-2 infection or an uninfected control (not recorded which).

The chain uses TRBV19 and TRBJ1-2, with D possibly being TRBD1 (5 bases). V dropped 6 bases and J dropped 2 bases, with 7 bases sitting between them. Germline values: CDR1 LNHDA, CDR2 SQIVND (reference sequence). This CDR3 contains 12 residues. CDR3 DNA: TGTGCCAGTAGCGGGGCGAACTATGGCTACACCTTC. Protein sequence: CASSGANYGYTF.

This clonotype was observed a handful of times. The V and J genes are TRBV20-1 and TRBJ2-1, with unresolved D. The CDR3 is 17 residues long. V gave up 0 bases and J gave up 5 bases, with 20 bases separating them. The V gene's germline CDR1 is DFQATT and CDR2 SNEGSKA (reference sequence). The DNA of the CDR3 is TGCAGTGCTAGAGATCCTGGCGGAGCCCTAACCAACAATGAGCAGTTCTTC. This codes for CSARDPGGALTNNEQFF.

Regarding this clonotype: A much larger clone differs from this one at a single base, so this may be a read error. The CDR3 loop is CSARDSCGTHRSYEQYF. The CDR3, as DNA: TGCAGTGCTAGAGATAGCTGCGGGACCCACCGCTCCTACGAGCAGTACTTC. The V gene is TRBV20-1, the J gene TRBJ2-7, with a possible D match to TRBD2 (6 bases). Germline V gene lookup returns CDR1 DFQATT and CDR2 SNEGSKA (reference sequence). This CDR3 contains 17 residues. V gave up 0 bases and J gave up 0 bases, with 18 bases separating them.

In its sample, this clonotype was seen a few times. V and J are TRBV20-1 and TRBJ1-1; 8 bases match TRBD1. CDR1 and CDR2 from the germline V gene are DFQATT and SNEGSKA (reference sequence). The CDR3 is 15 residues long. The trim removed 3 bases at V and 5 bases at J, leaving 11 bases unmatched. The CDR3 region has the DNA TGCAGTGCTAGCGTTGCCAGGGGGCTGTGGACTGAAGCTTTCTTT. Translated, it gives CSASVARGLWTEAFF.

The chain is built from TRBV2 and TRBJ2-3; 10 bases map to TRBD2. Unmatched junction bases numbered 4, after V lost 1 base and J lost 9 bases. The germline CDR1 and CDR2 sequences are SNHLY and FYNNEI. This CDR3 comprises 14 residues. The CDR3, as DNA: TGTGCCAGCAGTGAAGGCCTAGCGGGAGTGACGCAGTATTTT. Residues: CASSEGLAGVTQYF.

This clonotype was observed a few times. The chain carries TRBV2 and TRBJ2-3; D perhaps matches TRBD2 (6 bases). Trimming took 2 bases from V and 1 from J, leaving 13 bases between them. Per the germline V gene, CDR1 is SNHLY and CDR2 is FYNNEI. This CDR3 is built from 16 residues. CDR3 DNA sequence: TGTGCCAGCAGTGAAAACGGGGGAAGGGGCACAGATACGCAGTATTTT. The encoded protein is CASSENGGRGTDTQYF.

V is TRBV3-1 and J is TRBJ2-7; no reliable D call. V lost 0 bases and J 5 bases, leaving 8 bases between the germline ends. Germline CDR1 LGHDT, CDR2 YNNKEL (reference sequence). The CDR3 length is 13 residues. In DNA form, the CDR3 reads TGTGCCAGCAGCCAAGATCTGCTAGACGAGCAGTACTTC. This codes for CASSQDLLDEQYF.

This clonotype showed up just a few times. The genes are TRBV28 and TRBJ2-7, with 7 bases that match TRBD1. The germline V gene has CDR1 MDHEN and CDR2 SYDVKM. This CDR3 region has 15 residues. J gave up 1 base and V 4 bases, and 7 bases lay outside the gene matches. The DNA of the CDR3 is TGTGCCAGCAGTTCCACAGGGGTTGGGTCCTACGAGCAGTACTTC. As protein: CASSSTGVGSYEQYF.

This clonotype was observed at least ten times. The chain links TRBV20-1 to TRBJ2-5; 8 positions agree with TRBD2. The CDR3 is 15 residues long. Trimming removed 0 bases from V and 1 base from J; junction bases left unmatched: 4. Germline V CDR1 and CDR2: DFQATT, SNEGSKA (reference sequence). CDR3 sequence (DNA): TGCAGTGCTAGAGATCCCAGCGGGAGCCAAGAGACCCAGTACTTC. Translation gives CSARDPSGSQETQYF.

The V gene is TRBV27, the J gene TRBJ2-3, with a possible D match to TRBD2 (6 bases). The germline V and J ends were trimmed by 3 bases and 1 base, with 11 bases remaining between them. Germline assignment: CDR1 MNHEY and CDR2 SMNVEV (reference sequence). CDR3 length equals 15 residues. For the CDR3, the DNA is TGTGCCAGCAGTTTCGAGGGACTCCGCACAGATACGCAGTATTTT. It codes for CASSFEGLRTDTQYF.

This clonotype was picked up a small number of times. V is TRBV19 and J is TRBJ2-1; no clear D. Germline V gene data show CDR1 as LNHDA and CDR2 as SQIVND (reference sequence). The CDR3 is made up of 15 amino acids. V was cut by 10 bases and J by 0 bases, with 16 bases left in between. The CDR3 DNA reads as TGTGCCACCCGCCCGGCCCCAAGCTCCTACAATGAGCAGTTCTTC. This gives the protein CATRPAPSSYNEQFF.

This clonotype came up many times. The chain has TRBV24-1 and TRBJ2-3, with a tentative D call TRBD2 (5 bases). Trimming stripped 3 bases from V and 5 bases from J, with 17 bases between. Germline V CDR1 and CDR2: KGHDR, SFDVKD. This CDR3 contains 16 residues. The CDR3 sequence: CATSDPSVEEKDTQYF. CDR3 sequence (DNA): TGTGCCACCAGTGATCCGAGCGTGGAGGAGAAAGATACGCAGTATTTT.

This clonotype was seen a handful of times. The genes are TRBV11-3 and TRBJ2-1; TRBD2 is a possible D gene (6 bases). The germline CDR1 and CDR2 sequences are SGHNT and YENEEA. The CDR3 spans 15 residues. V was shortened by 1 base and J by 9 bases, with 16 bases between the two germline ends. The CDR3 nucleotides are TGTGCCAGCAGCTTAGCCGCAACGGGAGTGGGTGAGCAGTTCTTC. Translated, it gives CASSLAATGVGEQFF. Full variable domain (rest looked up from reference TRBV11-3 and TRBJ2-1): EAGVVQSPRYKIIEKKQPVAFWCNPISGHNTLYWYLQNLGQGPELLIRYENEEAVDDSQLPKDRFSAERLKGVDSTLKIQPAELGDSAVYLCASSLAATGVGEQFFGPGTRLTVL.

The sample holds many counts of this clonotype. The chain recombines TRBV30 with TRBJ2-7, with D unresolved. Between the trimmed V and J ends, which lost 3 bases and 5 bases, there was a span of 8 bases. The CDR3 runs 11 residues. Germline-derived CDR1 and CDR2 are GTSNPN and SVGIG (reference sequence). The CDR3 reads CAWSLDNEQYF. CDR3 sequence (DNA): TGTGCCTGGAGCCTGGATAACGAGCAGTACTTC.

This clonotype turned up a few times. This chain links TRBV15 with TRBJ2-3, with 12 bases identical to TRBD1. The ends lost 4 bases at V and 2 bases at J; junction bases unmatched: 1. Germline V gives CDR1 LNHNV, CDR2 YYDKDF (reference sequence). This CDR3 contains 15 residues. CDR3 in DNA: TGTGCCACCAGCACGGGACAGGGGGCCACAGATACGCAGTATTTT. Encoded protein: CATSTGQGATDTQYF.

This clonotype has just a few counts. The chain employs TRBV6-4 and TRBJ2-2; either TRBD1 or TRBD2 may fit D (5 bases each). This CDR3 is 13 amino acids long. V dropped 1 base and J dropped 5 bases, with 5 bases sitting between them. The germline gives CDR1 MRHNA, CDR2 SNTAGT. CDR3 residues: CASSDWGTGELFF. CDR3 DNA: TGTGCCAGCAGTGACTGGGGGACCGGGGAGCTGTTTTTT.

The genes are TRBV5-1 and TRBJ1-1; no definite D call. V lost 4 bases and J 5 bases, leaving 12 bases between the germline ends. The germline CDR1 and CDR2 sequences are SGHRS and YFSETQ. The CDR3 runs 13 residues. The CDR3 loop reads CASSPGEATEAFF. In nucleotides, the CDR3 is TGCGCCAGCAGCCCCGGGGAAGCAACTGAAGCTTTCTTT.

In the case of this clonotype: Germline is not matched at one junction end, which may reflect a read error. The chain couples TRBV30 to TRBJ2-5; D gene ambiguous. The CDR3 runs to 15 residues. Germline lookup yields CDR1 GTSNPN and CDR2 SVGIG (reference sequence). The CDR3 loop reads CAWSVPRPYQETQHF. CDR3 in DNA: TGTGCCTGGAGTGTACCTCGACCGTACCAAGAGACCCAGCACTTC.